This T cell receptor (beta chain) is from a study of identical twins (dated by TCRdb to 2015 to 2016). For the wider study: The study deep-sequenced TCR alpha and beta repertoires from monozygotic twins, unrelated adults of various ages and cord blood to test whether fetal clonotypes persist. To rule out contamination, replicate twin experiments were performed at different times with different library preparation protocols.

There are a few counts of this clonotype. Its target antigen remains unknown. Nothing much larger sits one base from this clone, and base qualities are not available. Every donor in the study was a healthy Caucasian. Three pairs of female monozygotic twins, all aged roughly 18 to 29 years, were included in the twin cohort. Peripheral blood mononuclear cells were the source from which RNA for the TCR libraries was isolated. Broad study findings and their caveats: In monozygotic twins, recombination models systematically underestimated out-of-frame TCR alpha sharing, but the models matched the sharing seen between unrelated individuals. Fewer insertions were carried by abundant cord blood beta clonotypes, a similar but weaker trend appeared in young adult naive repertoires, and no such trend appeared in memory repertoires. Invariant T cells such as MAIT and iNKT could partly confound zero-insertion analyses, although diverse VJ usage argued against such confounding for most clonotypes. Because the same donors could not be followed over many years, the conclusions relied on cross-sectional statistical analysis. Out-of-frame TCR alpha sequences shared between twins showed an excess of low generation-probability sequences compared with coincidental sharing between unrelated individuals. A weaker excess of twin sharing was found in beta out-of-frame sequences because the signal-to-noise ratio was lowered by fewer shared sequences.

Libraries were prepared through 5' RACE. The reads were generated on an Illumina HiSeq 2000. A universal primer binding site was introduced by template switching, and a unique molecular identifier was present in the final cDNA, enabling accurate counting of TCR cDNA molecules. First-strand cDNA for TCR alpha and beta chains was synthesized from specific primers in the conserved constant-segment region. To control for contamination, every cDNA library carried two barcodes: a SMART-Mk sample barcode plus Illumina barcodes. TruSeq adapter sequences and Illumina sample barcodes were added in two successive PCR steps. TCR alpha and beta cDNA libraries were sequenced on the Illumina HiSeq platform with custom primers. Turning to the authors' computational methods: Raw reads were processed with MiGEC to extract unique molecular identifiers, and MiXCR was used to determine CDR3 positions. For each individual, recombination models were inferred using an EM algorithm with the repgenHMM and IGoR tools. The analysis of shared clonotypes was done with the tcR package in R, with sharing normalized by the product of cloneset sizes. To study raw recombination without the effects of thymic and clonal selection, out-of-frame nonproductive sequences were analyzed. TCRdb handled the public reads itself, with Q25 trimming in fastp and clone calling in MiXCR, and kept productive beta chains. Merged by CDR3 protein, the rows form single entries marked with the most common genes and DNA. The V and J calls and clone size are TCRdb's, not the authors'. Here the sample has some 790,000 distinct CDR3 sequences; approximately 18% occur a single time. Clones ranked in the top ten supply roughly 13% of the sample.

A distance of 17 bases separates the germline ends of V and J, which lose 4 bases and 2 bases respectively. Based on the germline V gene, the CDR1 and CDR2 sequences are SGHRS and YFSETQ. The CDR3 holds 16 amino acids from the cysteine to the phenylalanine. The sequence is cut down to CDR3 DNA, 48 bases in frame from base 1. This sample also belongs to another study, concerning T cells expressing NK-cell markers. Taken from the second paper: Three sorted T-cell subsets (CD3+CD56+NKG2C+, CD3+CD56+NKG2C- and CD3+CD56-NKG2C+) from several donors had their TCR beta-chain repertoires profiled. Of the eight sequenced donors, seven were found to be HCMV-seropositive and one was found to be HCMV-seronegative. To restrict sorting to alphabetaTCR-expressing T cells, an anti-gammadeltaTCR antibody was added in several experiments. For more than 5 donors, the dominant CD3+CD56+NKG2C+ clonotypes were among the top 10 CD8+ clonotypes and accounted for about 1.0-7.0% of CD8+ T cells. Those dominant clonotypes were again the most abundant among CD3+CD56-NKG2C+ cells in a handful of donors, at about 25-60.1%. It remained unclear whether the expanded NKG2C-expressing T cell clones were specific for HCMV antigens. Randomly selected healthy volunteers, three men and five women, were used as the eight sequenced donors. A commercial ELISA kit detecting HCMV-specific IgG in serum was used to determine HCMV serostatus. For five to seven donors, bulk peripheral blood T-cell repertoires were also sequenced from unsorted PBMC. Reads were demultiplexed and grouped by UMI with MIGEC, and clonotypes were assembled and quantified with MiTCR. To exclude erroneous sequences, only TCR cDNA sequences supported by at least two reads were retained. The tcR package was used for downstream repertoire analysis, and clonotypes were matched between fractions using CDR3 nucleotide sequence together with V segment. VDJmatch was used to annotate antigen specificity against VDJdb, with one amino acid substitution in CDR3 permitted.

Sequencing was performed on PBMCs. The rearranged chain carries TRBV5-1 and TRBJ2-3; TRBD2 might be the D gene, on 6 matching bases. This clonotype was obtained from a young woman in good health. The DNA sequence is TGCGCCAGCAGCCTAACCCGGGACTCCCTCACAGATACGCAGTATTTT. Its protein is CASSLTRDSLTDTQYF.